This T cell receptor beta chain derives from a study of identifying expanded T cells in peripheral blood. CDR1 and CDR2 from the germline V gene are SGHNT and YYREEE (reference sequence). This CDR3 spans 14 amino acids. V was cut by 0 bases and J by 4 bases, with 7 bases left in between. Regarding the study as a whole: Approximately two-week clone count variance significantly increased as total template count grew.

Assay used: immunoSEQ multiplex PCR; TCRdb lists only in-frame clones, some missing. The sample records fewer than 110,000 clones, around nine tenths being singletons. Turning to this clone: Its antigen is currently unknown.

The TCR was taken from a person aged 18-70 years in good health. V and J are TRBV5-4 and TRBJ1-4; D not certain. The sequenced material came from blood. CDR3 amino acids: CASSLGRDNEKLFF. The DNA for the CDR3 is TGTGCCAGCAGCTTGGGACGGGATAATGAAAAACTGTTTTTT.